Sequencing of this T cell receptor beta chain was carried out in a study of Tregs in tolerant kidney transplant recipients. Unstimulated Tregs (CD4+CD25+CD127-) and CD4+CD25- non-Tregs were sorted from PBMCs. On this clone itself: The antigen is not known.

Germline CDR1 MNHEY, CDR2 SVGAGI. Deletions cut 1 base from V and 10 bases from J, with 13 bases between. The CDR3 has 13 amino acids. Produced via immunoSEQ multiplex PCR; TCRdb's table is partial and in-frame only. The data contain about 240,000 clones, roughly 80% of them singletons. Study-wide findings and caveats: No direct test of biological reproducibility was done here. The most relevant donor-specific Treg TCRbeta repertoire apparently came from expansion with activated donor B cells. Few patients were studied, so findings need validation in larger groups.

What was sequenced was CD4+ T cells from blood. This chain connects TRBV6-5 to TRBJ1-1; D perhaps matches TRBD1 (6 bases). The TCR comes from a human donor in good health. CDR3 protein: CASSYFEGGVAFF. The DNA for the CDR3 is TGTGCCAGCAGTTACTTTGAGGGGGGAGTAGCTTTCTTT.